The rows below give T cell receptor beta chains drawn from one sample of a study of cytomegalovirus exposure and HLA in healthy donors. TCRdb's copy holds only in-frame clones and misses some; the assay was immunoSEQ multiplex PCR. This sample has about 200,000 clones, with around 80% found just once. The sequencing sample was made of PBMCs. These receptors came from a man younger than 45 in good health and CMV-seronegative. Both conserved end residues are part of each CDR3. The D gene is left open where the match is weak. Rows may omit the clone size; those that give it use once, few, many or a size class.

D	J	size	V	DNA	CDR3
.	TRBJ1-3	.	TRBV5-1	TGCGCCAGCAGCTTAGGGGACTTGCCTGGAAACACCATATATTTT	CASSLGDLPGNTIYF
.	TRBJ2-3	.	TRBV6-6	TGTGCCAGCACTAGCCCTCGGGGCACAGATACGCAGTATTTT	CASTSPRGTDTQYF
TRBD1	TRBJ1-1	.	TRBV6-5	TGTGCCAGCAGCACGACAGGGTTGGCTGAAGCTTTCTTT	CASSTTGLAEAFF
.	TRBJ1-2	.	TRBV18	TGTGCCAGCTCACCACGTGTACAGGGAAATGATGGCTACACCTTC	CASSPRVQGNDGYTF
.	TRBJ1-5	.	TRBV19	TGTGCCAGTATATCAGGGGAGAATCAGCCCCAGCATTTT	CASISGENQPQHF
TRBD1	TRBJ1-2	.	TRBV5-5	TGTGCCAGCAGCCCCGCGGGACAGCCCATCTATGGCTACACCTTC	CASSPAGQPIYGYTF
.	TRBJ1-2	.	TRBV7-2	TGTGCCAGCAGCTTGGCAGGGGAAGGCTACACCTTC	CASSLAGEGYTF
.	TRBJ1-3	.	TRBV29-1	TGCAGCGTTGTTCAGGGTAGTAACACCATATATTTT	CSVVQGSNTIYF
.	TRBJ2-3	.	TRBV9	TGTGCCAGCAGCTTCCTAGCTGGGACAGATACGCAGTATTTT	CASSFLAGTDTQYF
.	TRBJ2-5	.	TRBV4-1	TGCGCCAGCAGCCTAGGGGTCCCTGGGAGGGAGACCCAGTACTTC	CASSLGVPGRETQYF
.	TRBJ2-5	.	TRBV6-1	TGTGCCAGCAGTGACAGGGATGGGGGCGAGACCCAGTACTTC	CASSDRDGGETQYF
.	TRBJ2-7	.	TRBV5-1	TGCGCCAGCAGCTTGAATGGGGCTACCTACGAGCAGTACTTC	CASSLNGATYEQYF
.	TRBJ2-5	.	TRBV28	TGTGCCAGCAGCCCGGGACTTTGGGGAGAGACCCAGTACTTC	CASSPGLWGETQYF
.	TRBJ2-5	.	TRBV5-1	TGCGCCAGCAGCTTGGGCGCCACCGGGTTAGAGACCCAGTACTTC	CASSLGATGLETQYF
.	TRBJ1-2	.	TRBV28	TGTGCCAGCAGCTCAAGGGGGTACGGCGGCTACACCTTC	CASSSRGYGGYTF
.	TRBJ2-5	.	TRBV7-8	TGTGCCAGCAGCCCCCGGGACAACCAAGAGACCCAGTACTTC	CASSPRDNQETQYF
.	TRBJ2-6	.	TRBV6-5	TGTGCCAGCAGTTACGACGGCCGCTCTGGGGCCAGCGTCCTGACTTTC	CASSYDGRSGASVLTF
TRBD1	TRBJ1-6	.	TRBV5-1	TGCGCCAGCAGCTTGGCGGACAGGGGTGATTCACCCCTCCACTTT	CASSLADRGDSPLHF
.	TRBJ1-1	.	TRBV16	TGTGCCAGCAGCCAATTCGAGGGGAACACTGAAGCTTTCTTT	CASSQFEGNTEAFF
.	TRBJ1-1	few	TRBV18	TGTGCCAGCTCACCACCGGCTTGGACACTGAACACTGAAGCTTTCTTT	CASSPPAWTLNTEAFF
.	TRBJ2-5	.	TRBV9	TGTGCCAGCAGCGTAGATTTTGGCCAACGGGGGGAGACCCAGTACTTC	CASSVDFGQRGETQYF
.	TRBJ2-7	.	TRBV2	TGTGCCAGCAGGACACTCGGGAATTACGAGCAGTACTTC	CASRTLGNYEQYF
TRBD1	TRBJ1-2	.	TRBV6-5	TGTGCCAGCAGCGAGGGACAGATCTATGGCTACACCTTC	CASSEGQIYGYTF
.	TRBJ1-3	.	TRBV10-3	TGTGCCATCAGTGAGTCGGGAGAAGGAAACGCCATATATTTT	CAISESGEGNAIYF
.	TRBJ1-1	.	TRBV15	TGTGCCACGCAACAGGGGAACACTGAAGCTTTCTTT	CATQQGNTEAFF
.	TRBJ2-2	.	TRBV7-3	TGTGCCAGCAGCTTCGAGAGGGGGGAGCTGTTTTTT	CASSFERGELFF
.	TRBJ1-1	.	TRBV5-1	TGCGCCAGCAGCTTGGAAAGGGGCCTGAACACTGAAGCTTTCTTT	CASSLERGLNTEAFF
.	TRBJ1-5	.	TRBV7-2	TGTGCCAGCAGCTTAGCAAGGGACTGGTATAGCAATCAGCCCCAGCATTTT	CASSLARDWYSNQPQHF
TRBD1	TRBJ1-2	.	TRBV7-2	TGTGCCAGCAGGAAGACAGGGGGTTTGTTCTATGGCTACACCTTC	CASRKTGGLFYGYTF
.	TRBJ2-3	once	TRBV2	TGTGCCAGCATGAGGGTGCCAGATACGCAGTATTTT	CASMRVPDTQYF
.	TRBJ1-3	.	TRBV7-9	TGTGCCAGCAGCGCGGTAGGAACTGGAAACACCATATATTTT	CASSAVGTGNTIYF
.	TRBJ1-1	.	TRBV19	TGTGCCAGTAGTATAGGGCCCAACGGGGTTATGAACACTGAAGCTTTCTTT	CASSIGPNGVMNTEAFF
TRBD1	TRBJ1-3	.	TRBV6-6	TGTGCCAGCAGTAAACCGGGACAGGGTGGAAACACCATATATTTT	CASSKPGQGGNTIYF
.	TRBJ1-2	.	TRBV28	TGTGCCAGCAGGTCGACAGGAGTCTATGGCTACACCTTC	CASRSTGVYGYTF
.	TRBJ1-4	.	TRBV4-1	TGCGCCAGCAGCCAGCCAGGGGCAACTAATGAAAAACTGTTTTTT	CASSQPGATNEKLFF
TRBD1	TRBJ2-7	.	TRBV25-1	TGTGCCAGCAGTAAAAAGACAGGGCCCCCCTACGAGCAGTACTTC	CASSKKTGPPYEQYF
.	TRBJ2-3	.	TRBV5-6	TGTGCCAGCAGCTTGGCGACGACTATCCGGGAAGATACGCAGTATTTT	CASSLATTIREDTQYF
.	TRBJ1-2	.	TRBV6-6	TGTGCCAGCAGTTACAGGGACAAGTTTGGCTACACCTTC	CASSYRDKFGYTF
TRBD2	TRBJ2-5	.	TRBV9	TGTGCCAGCAGCGTAGCGGGAGGAGAGACCCAGTACTTC	CASSVAGGETQYF
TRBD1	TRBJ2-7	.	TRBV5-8	TGTGCCAGCAGCTTGAGGACAGGGTTTTCCTACGAGCAGTACTTC	CASSLRTGFSYEQYF
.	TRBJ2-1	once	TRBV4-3	TGCGCCAGCAGCAAGGGGCGGGGATCCTACAATGAGCAGTTCTTC	CASSKGRGSYNEQFF
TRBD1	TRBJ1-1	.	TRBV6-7	TGTGCCAGCAGTTACGAAACAAGGACAGGATCCACTGAAGCTTTCTTT	CASSYETRTGSTEAFF
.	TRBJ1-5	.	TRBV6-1	TGTGCCAGCAGTGATTCGGACTCGGGGATCCATCAGCCCCAGCATTTT	CASSDSDSGIHQPQHF
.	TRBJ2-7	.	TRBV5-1	TGCGCCAGCCGTCCTGAACAGGGTATGCAGTACTTC	CASRPEQGMQYF
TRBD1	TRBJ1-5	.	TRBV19	TGTGCCAGTAGTATAGCCCCAGGGGGCAGTCAGCCCCAGCATTTT	CASSIAPGGSQPQHF
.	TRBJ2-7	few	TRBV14	TGTTTAGGTGTTGAGGGCCTAGGGCAGTACTTC	CLGVEGLGQYF
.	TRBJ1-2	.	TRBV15	TGTGCCACCAGCAGACCCGCCGCGGGCTACACCTTC	CATSRPAAGYTF